Shown below are 2 T cell receptor beta chains from a single sample sequenced in a study of CD8+ T cells in alopecia areata. Extracted RNA was reverse transcribed into cDNA, the sequencing template. Repertoires were generated with immunoSEQ multiplex PCR, while TCRdb's copy carries only in-frame clones and drops some. The table lists approximately 180,000 clones, 60% of them singletons. Described treatment: oral pan-JAK inhibitor, 5-10 mg twice daily. This material consisted of CD4+ T cells sorted from blood, taken at week 24, from a patient treated with tofacitinib. All receptors derive from a human donor with alopecia areata.

This clone was seen a handful of times. The chain is built from TRBV2 and TRBJ1-4; D gene ambiguous. Deletions cut 1 base from V and 7 bases from J, with 4 bases between. This CDR3 is built from 12 residues. The germline CDR1 and CDR2 sequences are SNHLY and FYNNEI. The CDR3 loop reads CASSEVIEKLFF. Written as DNA, the CDR3 is TGTGCCAGCAGTGAAGTAATTGAAAAACTGTTTTTT.

This clone appeared a few times. This chain connects TRBV28 to TRBJ2-7; D is undetermined. Trimming cost V 8 bases and J 6 bases, with 8 bases left between them. This CDR3 spans 10 amino acids. The germline V gene has CDR1 MDHEN and CDR2 SYDVKM. DNA for the CDR3: TGTGCCAGCGGGCAGTCCGAGCAGTACTTC. Translated, it gives CASGQSEQYF.